This TCR beta chain was identified during a study of cytomegalovirus exposure and HLA in healthy donors. The CDR3 spans 15 residues. Trimming shortened V by 2 bases and J by 2 bases, and 11 bases separated the two germline ends. CDR1 MNHNS and CDR2 SASEGT come from the germline V gene. In the PCR, 60 Vbeta and 13 Jbeta primers were used. Libraries were prepared by immunoSEQ multiplex PCR; TCRdb keeps only in-frame clonotypes and omits some of them. In all, the sample yields 75,000 to 95,000 clones. This chain connects TRBV6-1 to TRBJ2-3; the D gene is possibly TRBD1 (5 bases). Sequencing input: PBMCs. This clonotype was sampled from a man aged 25-45 years in good health and CMV-seronegative. This CDR3 is CASSERTMTTDTQYF. Written as DNA, the CDR3 is TGTGCCAGCAGTGAACGGACAATGACCACAGATACGCAGTATTTT.